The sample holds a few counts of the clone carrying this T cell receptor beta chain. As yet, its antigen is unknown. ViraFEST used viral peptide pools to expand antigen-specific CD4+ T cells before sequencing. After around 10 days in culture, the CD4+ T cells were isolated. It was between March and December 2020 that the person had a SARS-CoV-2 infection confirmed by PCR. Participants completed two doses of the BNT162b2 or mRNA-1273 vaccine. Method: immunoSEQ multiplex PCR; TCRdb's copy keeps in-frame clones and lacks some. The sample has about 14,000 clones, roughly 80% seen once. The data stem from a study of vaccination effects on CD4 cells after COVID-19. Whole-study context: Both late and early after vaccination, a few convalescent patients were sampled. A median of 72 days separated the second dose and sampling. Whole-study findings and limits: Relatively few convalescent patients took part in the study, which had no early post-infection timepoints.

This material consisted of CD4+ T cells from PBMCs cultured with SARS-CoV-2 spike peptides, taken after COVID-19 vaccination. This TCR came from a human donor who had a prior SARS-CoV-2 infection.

Here the CDR3 DNA reads TGTGCCAGCAGCCCCACAACCGGGACAGGGGATGGCTACACCTTC. This codes for CASSPTTGTGDGYTF. The chain recombines TRBV7-9 with TRBJ1-2; 10 nucleotides match TRBD1. Germline-derived CDR1 and CDR2 are SEHNR and FQNEAQ (reference sequence). V shed 5 bases and J 6 bases; nucleotides not matched to a gene: 9. The CDR3 spans 15 residues. Drawing the rest from reference TRBV7-9 and TRBJ1-2, the complete variable domain is DTGVSQNPRHKITKRGQNVTFRCDPISEHNRLYWYRQTLGQGPEFLTYFQNEAQLEKSRLLSDRFSAERPKGSFSTLEIQRTEQGDSAMYLCASSPTTGTGDGYTFGSGTRLTVV.